This entry concerns a single TCR beta chain. Its matching antigen is unknown. The entry originates in a study of cytomegalovirus exposure and HLA in healthy donors. Researchers ran the PCR with 60 Vbeta and 13 Jbeta primers. Libraries were prepared by immunoSEQ multiplex PCR; TCRdb keeps only in-frame clonotypes and omits some of them. This sample yields about 150,000 clones, of which roughly 84% are seen a single time; roughly 2.4% belongs to the top ten. Study results and limitations: The authors enumerated 150 to 200 TCR beta chains as linked to cytomegalovirus.

The CDR3 extends over 14 amino acids. V shed 3 bases and J shed 6 bases, with 15 bases lying between them. Germline V gives CDR1 ENHRY, CDR2 SYGVKD. The sample comprised PBMCs. The TCR originated in a woman between 18 and 29 years old in good health and CMV-seronegative. The chain has TRBV10-3 and TRBJ2-7; a weak D match, TRBD1 (5 bases). CDR3 in amino acids: CAISERPGFGEQYF. CDR3 nucleotides: TGTGCCATCAGTGAACGCCCAGGGTTTGGCGAGCAGTACTTC.